This TCR beta chain is from a study of cytomegalovirus exposure and HLA in healthy donors. Whole-study findings and limits: In an earlier analysis, about 87% or about 30%: the productive usage of most TCR beta V segments. Analyses of presence/absence relied on an assumption of roughly uniform sequencing depth across donors.

A multiplex PCR was run with 60 Vbeta primers and 13 Jbeta primers. Sequencing used immunoSEQ multiplex PCR; TCRdb keeps in-frame clones, though not all of them. The sample consists of around 150,000 clones, approximately 85% of them appearing once. The V gene end was trimmed by 4 bases and the J gene end by 3 bases; junction bases not matched to a gene: 6. This CDR3 is 15 amino acids long. Germline V gives CDR1 MNHNS, CDR2 SASEGT. As concerns this clone: Its specificity is unknown.

This chain connects TRBV6-1 to TRBJ2-3, with 8 bases lining up with TRBD1. The receptor was derived from a man between 18 and 35 years old in good health and CMV-seropositive. The source material was PBMCs. For the CDR3, the DNA is TGTGCCAGCAGTGGAAGACAGGGGAGTACAGATACGCAGTATTTT. It specifies CASSGRQGSTDTQYF.